This T cell receptor beta chain stems from a study of T cells in Graves' hyperthyroidism and ophthalmopathy. Clinical symptoms, serum thyroxine and TRAb, thyroid ultrasound and orbital computed tomography were used for the diagnoses. Germline loops: CDR1 MDHEN, CDR2 SYDVKM. Between the trimmed V and J ends, which lost 7 bases and 0 bases, there was a span of 13 bases. The length of the CDR3 is 16 residues. Researchers took RNA transcripts and amplified the TCR beta CDR3 regions from them. The TCR CDR3 first-round RT-PCR relied on the HTBI primer set. MiXCR, applied by TCRdb to the multiplex PCR reads, yields one record per CDR3 protein. The sample includes about 350,000 distinct CDR3 sequences, over 15% of them seen just once.

The sample comprised blood. The receptor's source is a woman between 40 and 55 years old with Graves' ophthalmopathy. This chain links TRBV28 with TRBJ2-6, with D perhaps given as TRBD1 or TRBD2 (5 bases each). The CDR3 DNA is TGTGCCAGCACCCCACCCGGGACCTCTGGGGCCAACGTCCTGACTTTC. It encodes CASTPPGTSGANVLTF.